The clone carrying this TCR beta chain was detected only a few times. These data come from a study of blood T cell repertoires in COVID-19. Overall study context: Samples taken during acute and convalescent COVID-19 were collected in the United States, Italy and Spain. The analysed material was cDNA or gDNA that came from T cells, B-cell-depleted T cells, or PBMCs.

This CDR3 has 14 amino acids. V lost 4 bases to trimming and J lost 7 bases; unmatched junction nucleotides: 5. The germline V gene has CDR1 SEHNR and CDR2 FQNEAQ (reference sequence). In the original analysis: Nucleated cell number was recorded as an estimate derived from reference gene primer amplification. Assay: immunoSEQ multiplex PCR; the TCRdb copy retains only in-frame clones and omits some. V and J calls and clone size are given by that table; D and trimming were obtained from the DNA. This sample yields over 120,000 clones, of which 65% to 90% are seen a single time; over 8% belongs to the top ten.

The receptor was isolated from a human donor in a cohort sampled during active COVID-19. This chain joins TRBV7-9 and TRBJ2-2; 8 bases match TRBD1. Sequenced input: peripheral blood. The CDR3 loop reads CASSYWTGYGELFF. In DNA form, the CDR3 reads TGTGCCAGCAGCTACTGGACAGGGTACGGGGAGCTGTTTTTT. Full variable domain (rest looked up from reference TRBV7-9 and TRBJ2-2): DTGVSQNPRHKITKRGQNVTFRCDPISEHNRLYWYRQTLGQGPEFLTYFQNEAQLEKSRLLSDRFSAERPKGSFSTLEIQRTEQGDSAMYLCASSYWTGYGELFFGEGSRLTVL.